Following are 4 T cell receptor beta chains from one sample sequenced in a study of blood T cell repertoires in COVID-19. The data were produced by immunoSEQ multiplex PCR, yet TCRdb's version contains in-frame clones alone and is incomplete. The sample contains 35,000 to 40,000 clones, roughly 90% of which appear only once. The material sequenced was peripheral blood. These receptor sequences come from a man in his sixties with active COVID-19.

The gene calls are TRBV4-3 and TRBJ1-1, with no clear D. CDR3 length: 16 residues. Trimming removed 4 bases at V and 4 bases at J, with 19 bases between. Germline lookup yields CDR1 LGHNA and CDR2 YSLEER. CDR3 amino acids: CASSREPDEWSTEAFF. CDR3 sequence (DNA): TGCGCCAGCAGCCGGGAGCCGGATGAGTGGTCCACTGAAGCTTTCTTT.

This rearrangement joins TRBV6-5 to TRBJ1-4, with TRBD1 identical over 9 bases. The CDR3 extends over 15 amino acids. Per germline, CDR1 MNHEY and CDR2 SVGAGI. J lost 10 bases, V lost 4 bases, and 10 bases had no gene match. The CDR3 nucleotides are TGTGCCAGCAGTTTTTCACCGGGACAGGGACGAAAACTGTTTTTT. It encodes CASSFSPGQGRKLFF.

The chain uses TRBV4-1 and TRBJ2-7; no clear D gene. The length of the CDR3 is 13 residues. Trimming took 0 bases from V and 3 from J, leaving 6 bases between them. Germline loops: CDR1 MGHRA, CDR2 YSYEKL. In DNA, the CDR3 is TGCGCCAGCAGCCAAGACCCGGTCTACGAGCAGTACTTC. It yields the protein CASSQDPVYEQYF.

The genes are TRBV9 and TRBJ1-1; D ambiguous. Germline assignment: CDR1 SGDLS and CDR2 YYNGEE. The CDR3 runs to 13 residues. V gave up 1 base and J gave up 5 bases, with 9 bases separating them. The CDR3 loop reads CASSVTALTEAFF. CDR3 DNA sequence: TGTGCCAGCAGCGTAACAGCTCTGACTGAAGCTTTCTTT.